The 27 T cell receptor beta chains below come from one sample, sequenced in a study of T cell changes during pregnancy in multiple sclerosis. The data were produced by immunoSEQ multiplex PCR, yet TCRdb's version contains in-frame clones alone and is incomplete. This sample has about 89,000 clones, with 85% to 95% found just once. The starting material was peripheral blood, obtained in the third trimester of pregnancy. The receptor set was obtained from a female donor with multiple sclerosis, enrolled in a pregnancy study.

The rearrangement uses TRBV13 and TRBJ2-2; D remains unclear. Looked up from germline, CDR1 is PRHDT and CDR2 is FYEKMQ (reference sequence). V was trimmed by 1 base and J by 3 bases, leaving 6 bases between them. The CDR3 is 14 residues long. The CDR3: CASSLDSYTGELFF. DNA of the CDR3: TGTGCCAGCAGCTTAGACAGTTACACCGGGGAGCTGTTTTTT.

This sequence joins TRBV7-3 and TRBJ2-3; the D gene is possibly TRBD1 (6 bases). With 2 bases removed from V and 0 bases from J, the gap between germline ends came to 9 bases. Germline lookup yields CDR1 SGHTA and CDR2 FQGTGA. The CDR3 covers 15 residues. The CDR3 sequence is CASSLGQFSTDTQYF. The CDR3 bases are TGTGCCAGCAGCTTAGGACAGTTTAGCACAGATACGCAGTATTTT.

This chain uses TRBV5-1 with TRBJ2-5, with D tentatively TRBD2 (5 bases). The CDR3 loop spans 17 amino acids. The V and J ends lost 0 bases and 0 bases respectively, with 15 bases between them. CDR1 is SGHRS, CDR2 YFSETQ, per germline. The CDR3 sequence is CASSLAGEGNNQETQYF. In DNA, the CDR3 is TGCGCCAGCAGCTTGGCAGGTGAGGGAAACAACCAAGAGACCCAGTACTTC.

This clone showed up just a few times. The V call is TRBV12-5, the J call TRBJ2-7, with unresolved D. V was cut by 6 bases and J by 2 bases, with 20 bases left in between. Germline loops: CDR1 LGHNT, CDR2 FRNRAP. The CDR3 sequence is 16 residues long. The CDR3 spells CASGPTLEIPPYEQYF. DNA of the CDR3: TGTGCTAGTGGCCCCACCCTAGAGATACCTCCCTACGAGCAGTACTTC.

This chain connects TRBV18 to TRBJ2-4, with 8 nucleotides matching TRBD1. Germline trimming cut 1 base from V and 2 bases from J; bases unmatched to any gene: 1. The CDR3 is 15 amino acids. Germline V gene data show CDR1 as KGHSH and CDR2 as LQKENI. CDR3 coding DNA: TGTGCCAGCTCACCACGGACAGGGTCCAAAAACATTCAGTACTTC. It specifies CASSPRTGSKNIQYF.

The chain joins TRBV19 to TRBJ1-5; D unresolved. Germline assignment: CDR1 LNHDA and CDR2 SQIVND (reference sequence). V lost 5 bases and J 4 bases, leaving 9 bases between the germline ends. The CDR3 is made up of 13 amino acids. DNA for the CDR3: TGTGCCAGTAGTCAACTCGTTAATCAGCCCCAGCATTTT. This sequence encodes CASSQLVNQPQHF.

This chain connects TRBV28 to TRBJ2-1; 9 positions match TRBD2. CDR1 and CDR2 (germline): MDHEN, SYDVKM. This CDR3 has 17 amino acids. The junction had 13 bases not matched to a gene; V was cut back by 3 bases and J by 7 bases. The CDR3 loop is CASSFLLAGPTKNEQFF. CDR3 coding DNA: TGTGCCAGCAGTTTTCTACTAGCGGGTCCAACGAAGAATGAGCAGTTCTTC.

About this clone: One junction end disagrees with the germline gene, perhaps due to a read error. DNA for the CDR3: TGTGCCAGCAGCGCTTACCAGAACCGGGACAGAGCCTTC. Translated, it gives CASSAYQNRDRAF. The chain joins TRBV2 to TRBJ2-7; 7 positions match TRBD1. In germline, CDR1 is SNHLY, CDR2 FYNNEI. The CDR3 extends over 13 amino acids.

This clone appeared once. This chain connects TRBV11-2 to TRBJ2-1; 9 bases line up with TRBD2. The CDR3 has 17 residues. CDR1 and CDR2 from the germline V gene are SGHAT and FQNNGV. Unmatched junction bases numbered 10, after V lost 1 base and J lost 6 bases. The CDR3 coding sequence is TGTGCCAGCAGCTTAGGTCGCGGGGGGGCGGGAGCCAATGAGCAGTTCTTC. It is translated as CASSLGRGGAGANEQFF.

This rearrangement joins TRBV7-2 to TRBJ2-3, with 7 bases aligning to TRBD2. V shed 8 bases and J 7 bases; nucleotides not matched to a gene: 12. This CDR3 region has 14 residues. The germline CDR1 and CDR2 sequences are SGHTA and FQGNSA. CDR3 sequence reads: CASHGRLLANTQYF. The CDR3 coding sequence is TGTGCCAGCCACGGGAGGCTCTTGGCAAATACGCAGTATTTT.

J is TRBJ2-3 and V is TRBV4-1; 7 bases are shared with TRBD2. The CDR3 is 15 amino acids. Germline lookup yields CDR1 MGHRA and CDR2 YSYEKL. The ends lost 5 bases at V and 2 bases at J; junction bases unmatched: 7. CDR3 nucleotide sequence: TGCGCCAGCAGCTCCACCGGGACTACCACAGATACGCAGTATTTT. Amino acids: CASSSTGTTTDTQYF.

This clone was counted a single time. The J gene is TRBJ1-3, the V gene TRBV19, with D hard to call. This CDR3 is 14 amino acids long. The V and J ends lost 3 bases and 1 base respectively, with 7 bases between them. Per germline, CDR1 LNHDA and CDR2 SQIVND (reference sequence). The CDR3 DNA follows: TGTGCCAGTAGTATCGGGGTTTCTGGAAACACCATATATTTT. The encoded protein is CASSIGVSGNTIYF. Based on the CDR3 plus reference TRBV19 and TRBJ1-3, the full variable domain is DGGITQSPKYLFRKEGQNVTLSCEQNLNHDAMYWYRQDPGQGLRLIYYSQIVNDFQKGDIAEGYSVSREKKESFPLTVTSAQKNPTAFYLCASSIGVSGNTIYFGEGSWLTVV.

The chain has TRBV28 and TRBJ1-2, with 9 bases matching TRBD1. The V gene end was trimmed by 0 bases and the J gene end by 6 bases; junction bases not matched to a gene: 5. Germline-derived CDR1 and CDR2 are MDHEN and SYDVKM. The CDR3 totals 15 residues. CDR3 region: CASSLWDRGSDGYTF. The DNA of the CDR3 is TGTGCCAGCAGTTTATGGGACAGGGGATCAGATGGCTACACCTTC.

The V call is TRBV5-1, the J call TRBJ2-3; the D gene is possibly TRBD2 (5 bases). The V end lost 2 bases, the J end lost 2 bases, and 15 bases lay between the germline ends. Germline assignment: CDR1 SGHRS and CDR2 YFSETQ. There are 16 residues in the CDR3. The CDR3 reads CASSFDPTNITDTQYF. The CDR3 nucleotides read TGCGCCAGCAGCTTCGACCCGACTAATATCACAGATACGCAGTATTTT.

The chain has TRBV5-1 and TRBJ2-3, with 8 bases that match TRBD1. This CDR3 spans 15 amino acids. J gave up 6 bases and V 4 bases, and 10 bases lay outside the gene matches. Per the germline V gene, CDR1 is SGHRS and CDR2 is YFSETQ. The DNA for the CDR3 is TGCGCCAGCAGCCATGGGACAGGTCGAAGGGATACGCAGTATTTT. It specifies CASSHGTGRRDTQYF.

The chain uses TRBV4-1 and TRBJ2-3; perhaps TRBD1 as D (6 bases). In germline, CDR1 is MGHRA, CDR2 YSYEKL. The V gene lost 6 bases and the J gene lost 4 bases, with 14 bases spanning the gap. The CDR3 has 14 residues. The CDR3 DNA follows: TGCGCCAGCAGACTCACGGGACACTCAGATACGCAGTATTTT. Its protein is CASRLTGHSDTQYF.

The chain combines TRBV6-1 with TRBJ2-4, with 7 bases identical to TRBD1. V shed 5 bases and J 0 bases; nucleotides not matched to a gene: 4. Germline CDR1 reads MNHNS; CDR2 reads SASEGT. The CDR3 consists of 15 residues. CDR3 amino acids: CASSQGELAKNIQYF. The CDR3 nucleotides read TGTGCCAGCAGTCAGGGGGAATTAGCCAAAAACATTCAGTACTTC.

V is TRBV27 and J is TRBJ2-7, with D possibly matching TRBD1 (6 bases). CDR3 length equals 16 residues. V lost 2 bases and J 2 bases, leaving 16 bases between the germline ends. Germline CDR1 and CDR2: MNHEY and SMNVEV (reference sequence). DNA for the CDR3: TGTGCCAGCAGTTTACAAACCGGGACAACTACCTACGAGCAGTACTTC. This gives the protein CASSLQTGTTTYEQYF.

The CDR3 coding sequence is TGTGCCAGCGGGGACGAGGACAGGGGGCGTCCCACCGGGGAGCTGTTTTTT. Protein product: CASGDEDRGRPTGELFF. V gene TRBV2 combines with J gene TRBJ2-2; 11 bases are a match to TRBD1. The J segment lost 4 bases and the V segment lost 8 bases, leaving 12 bases of the junction unmatched. Germline CDR1 is SNHLY and CDR2 is FYNNEI. CDR3 length equals 17 residues.

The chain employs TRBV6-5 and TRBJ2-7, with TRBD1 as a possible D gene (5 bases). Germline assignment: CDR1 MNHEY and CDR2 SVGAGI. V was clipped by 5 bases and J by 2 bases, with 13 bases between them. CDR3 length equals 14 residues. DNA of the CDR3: TGTGCCAGCAGTACCAGGGTGTCGACCTACGAGCAGTACTTC. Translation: CASSTRVSTYEQYF.

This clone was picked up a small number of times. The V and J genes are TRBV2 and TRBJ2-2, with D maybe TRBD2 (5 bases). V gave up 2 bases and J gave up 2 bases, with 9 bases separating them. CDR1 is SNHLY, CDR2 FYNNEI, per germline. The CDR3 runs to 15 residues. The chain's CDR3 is CASSEIAGNTGELFF. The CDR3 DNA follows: TGTGCCAGCAGTGAAATTGCGGGTAACACCGGGGAGCTGTTTTTT.

CDR3 amino acids: CSVSGSNVPDYGYTF. The CDR3 nucleotides read TGCAGCGTTTCCGGGTCGAACGTCCCTGACTATGGCTACACCTTC. The V and J genes are TRBV29-1 and TRBJ1-2; no clear D. The CDR3 consists of 15 residues. CDR1 is SQVTM, CDR2 ANQGSEA, per germline. The ends were cut back, 5 bases at V and 3 bases at J, with 19 bases in the middle.

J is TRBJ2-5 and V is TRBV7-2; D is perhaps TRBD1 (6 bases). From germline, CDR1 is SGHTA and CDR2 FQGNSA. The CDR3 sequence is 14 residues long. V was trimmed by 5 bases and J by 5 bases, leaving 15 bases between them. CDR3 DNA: TGTGCCAGCAGCGTCGGCAGGGGTGGGGAGACCCAGTACTTC. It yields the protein CASSVGRGGETQYF.

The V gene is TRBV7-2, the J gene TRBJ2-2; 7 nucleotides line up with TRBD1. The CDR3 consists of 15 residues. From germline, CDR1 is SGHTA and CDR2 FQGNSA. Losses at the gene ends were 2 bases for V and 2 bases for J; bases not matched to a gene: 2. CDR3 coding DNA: TGTGCCAGCAGCTTAACAGGGGCTAACACCGGGGAGCTGTTTTTT. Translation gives CASSLTGANTGELFF.

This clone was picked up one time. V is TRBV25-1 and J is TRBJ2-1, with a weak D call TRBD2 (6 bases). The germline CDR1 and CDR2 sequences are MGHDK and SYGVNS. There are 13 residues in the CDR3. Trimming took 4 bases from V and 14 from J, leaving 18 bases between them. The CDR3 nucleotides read TGTGCCAGCAGTGCCACGGGGCGGGGACTGGAGTTCTTC. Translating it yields CASSATGRGLEFF.

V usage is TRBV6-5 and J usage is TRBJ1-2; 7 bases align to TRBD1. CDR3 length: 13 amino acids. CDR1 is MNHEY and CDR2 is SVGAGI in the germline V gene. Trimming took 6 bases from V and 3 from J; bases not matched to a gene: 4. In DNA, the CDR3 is TGTGCCAGCAGCCACAGGGGTTACTATGGCTACACCTTC. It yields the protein CASSHRGYYGYTF.

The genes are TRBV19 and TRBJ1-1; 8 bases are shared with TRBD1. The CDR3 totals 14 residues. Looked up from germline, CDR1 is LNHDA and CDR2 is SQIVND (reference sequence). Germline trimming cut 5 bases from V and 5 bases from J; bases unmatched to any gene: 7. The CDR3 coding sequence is TGTGCCAGTAGTCTGGGCAGGGGGCAAACTGAAGCTTTCTTT. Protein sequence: CASSLGRGQTEAFF.